The T cell receptor beta chain described here comes from a study of blood T cell repertoires in COVID-19. Study overall: PBMCs, B-cell-depleted T cells, or T cells provided the cDNA or gDNA that made up the material.

Per the original data handling: Estimated nucleated cell counts came from reference gene primer amplification. Generated by immunoSEQ multiplex PCR, the TCRdb table keeps only in-frame clones and is missing some. V, J and clone size derive from that table, while D and trimming were established from the DNA sequence. The sample lists 210,000 or so clones; 70% to 90% were seen once. Germline V CDR1 and CDR2: MRHNA, SNTAGT. Trimming shortened V by 6 bases and J by 4 bases, and 15 bases separated the two germline ends. This CDR3 contains 14 residues. Sequencing was done on a sample of peripheral blood. This chain connects TRBV6-4 to TRBJ1-2; unclear D gene. The clonotype was recovered from a man aged 50 to 60 with acute or convalescent COVID-19. The CDR3 DNA sequence: TGTGCCAGCAGCCTCGAAGCGTCCGGCTATGGCTACACCTTC. This translates into CASSLEASGYGYTF.